The T cell receptor (beta chain) described here comes from a study of T cell responses to AZD1222 COVID-19 vaccine. The table came from immunoSEQ multiplex PCR; TCRdb's copy has only in-frame clones and leaves some out. Of 50,000 to 70,000 clones in the sample, roughly nine tenths were seen once. As to this clone: What it recognizes is unknown.

Overall study results and limits: Reports say nearly half of spike-specific TCRs go after unmutated variant regions. Repertoire sampling happened only post peak T cell response.

Trimming took off 1 base at V and 9 bases at J, with 12 bases between the two ends. Germline CDR1 is KGHDR and CDR2 is SFDVKD. This CDR3 comprises 14 residues. The TCR comes from an adult who received the AZD1222 COVID-19 vaccine. The source material was peripheral blood, sampled 28 days after the second AZD1222 dose. The genes are TRBV24-1 and TRBJ2-1; D may correspond to TRBD1 or TRBD2 (6 bases each). The CDR3 DNA sequence: TGTGCCACCAGTGATTTTGGAGGGGGTACTGAGCAGTTCTTC. It translates to CATSDFGGGTEQFF.